This T cell receptor beta chain was observed in a study of CD8+CD57+ T cells in acquired aplastic anemia. CDR1 and CDR2 from the germline V gene are SGHTA and FQGTGA. This CDR3 has 13 residues. The ends were cut back, 8 bases at V and 15 bases at J, with 24 bases in the middle. Sequenced patients had shown CD8+CD57+ cell expansion by flow cytometry. Every patient was diagnosed with severe acquired aplastic anemia. Genomic DNA, the template, was used for profiling of the TCR beta VDJ and CDR3. TCRdb fed the reads into MiXCR, producing one record per CDR3 protein. Here the sample spans 200,000 to 300,000 distinct CDR3 sequences, 82% being singletons.

The specimen was sorted CD4+, CD8+, or CD8+CD57+ T cells (not recorded which) from PBMCs. This clonotype originated in a human donor with aplastic anemia. The genes are TRBV7-3 and TRBJ2-3; D assignment may be TRBD1 or TRBD2 (5 bases each). CDR3 sequence reads: CASADGANATEYF. As DNA, the CDR3 is TGTGCCAGCGCAGACGGGGCCAACGCCACGGAATATTTT.